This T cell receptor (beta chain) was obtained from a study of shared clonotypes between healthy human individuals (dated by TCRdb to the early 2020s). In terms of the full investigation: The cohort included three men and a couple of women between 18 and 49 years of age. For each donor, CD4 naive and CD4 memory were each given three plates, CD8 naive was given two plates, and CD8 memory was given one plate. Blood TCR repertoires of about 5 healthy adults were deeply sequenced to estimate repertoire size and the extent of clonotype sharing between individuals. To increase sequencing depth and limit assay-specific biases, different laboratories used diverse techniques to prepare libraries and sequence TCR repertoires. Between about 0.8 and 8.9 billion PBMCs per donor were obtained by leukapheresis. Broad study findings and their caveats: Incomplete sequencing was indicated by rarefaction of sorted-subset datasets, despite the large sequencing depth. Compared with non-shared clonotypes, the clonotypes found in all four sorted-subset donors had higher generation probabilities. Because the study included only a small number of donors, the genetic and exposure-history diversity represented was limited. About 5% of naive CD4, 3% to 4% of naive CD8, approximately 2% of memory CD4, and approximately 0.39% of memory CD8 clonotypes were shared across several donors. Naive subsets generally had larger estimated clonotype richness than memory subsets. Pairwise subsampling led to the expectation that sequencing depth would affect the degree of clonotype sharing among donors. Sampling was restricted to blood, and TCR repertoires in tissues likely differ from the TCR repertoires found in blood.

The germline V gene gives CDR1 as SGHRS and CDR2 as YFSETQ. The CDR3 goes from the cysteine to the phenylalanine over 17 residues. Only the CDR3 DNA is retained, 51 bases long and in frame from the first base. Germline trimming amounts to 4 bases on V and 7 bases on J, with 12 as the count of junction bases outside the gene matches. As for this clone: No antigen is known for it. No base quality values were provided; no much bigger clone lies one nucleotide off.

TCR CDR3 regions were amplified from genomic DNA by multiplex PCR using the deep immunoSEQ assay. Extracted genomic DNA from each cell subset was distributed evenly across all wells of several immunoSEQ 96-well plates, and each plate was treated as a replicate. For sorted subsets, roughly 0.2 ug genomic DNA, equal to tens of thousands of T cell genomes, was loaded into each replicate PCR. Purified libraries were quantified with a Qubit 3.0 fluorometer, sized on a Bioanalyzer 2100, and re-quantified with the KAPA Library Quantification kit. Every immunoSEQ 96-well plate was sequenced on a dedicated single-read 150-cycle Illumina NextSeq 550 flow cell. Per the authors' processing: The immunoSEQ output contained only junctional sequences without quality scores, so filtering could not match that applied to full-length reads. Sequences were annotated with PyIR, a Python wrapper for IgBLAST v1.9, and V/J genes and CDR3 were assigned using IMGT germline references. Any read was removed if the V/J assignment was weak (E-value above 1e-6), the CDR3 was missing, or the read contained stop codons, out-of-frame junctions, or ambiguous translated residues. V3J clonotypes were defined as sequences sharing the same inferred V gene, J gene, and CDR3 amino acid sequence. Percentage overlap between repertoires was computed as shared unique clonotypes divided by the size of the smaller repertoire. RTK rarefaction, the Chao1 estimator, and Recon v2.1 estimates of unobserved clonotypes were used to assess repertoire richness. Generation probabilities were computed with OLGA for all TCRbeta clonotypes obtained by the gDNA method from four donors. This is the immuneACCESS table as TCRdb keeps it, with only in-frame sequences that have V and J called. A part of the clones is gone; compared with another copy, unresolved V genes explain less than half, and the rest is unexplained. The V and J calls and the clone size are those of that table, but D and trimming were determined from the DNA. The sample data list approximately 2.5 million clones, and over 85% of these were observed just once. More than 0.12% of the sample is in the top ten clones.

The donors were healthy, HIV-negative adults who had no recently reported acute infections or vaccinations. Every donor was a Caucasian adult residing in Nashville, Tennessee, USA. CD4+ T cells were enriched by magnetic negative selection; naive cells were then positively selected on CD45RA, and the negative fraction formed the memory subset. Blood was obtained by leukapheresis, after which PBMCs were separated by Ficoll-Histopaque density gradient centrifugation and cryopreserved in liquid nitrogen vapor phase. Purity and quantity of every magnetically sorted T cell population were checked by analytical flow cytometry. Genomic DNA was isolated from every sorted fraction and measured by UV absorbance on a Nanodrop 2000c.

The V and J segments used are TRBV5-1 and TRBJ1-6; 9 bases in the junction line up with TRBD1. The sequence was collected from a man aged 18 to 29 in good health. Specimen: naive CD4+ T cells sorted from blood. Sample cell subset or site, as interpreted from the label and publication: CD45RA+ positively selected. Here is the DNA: TGCGCCAGCAGCATAGGGACAGGGCGGGGGTCCAATTCACCCCTCCACTTT. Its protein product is CASSIGTGRGSNSPLHF.